Sequencing of this T cell receptor beta chain was carried out in a study of cytomegalovirus exposure and HLA in healthy donors. Vbeta (60) and Jbeta (13) primers were used in the PCR. Here immunoSEQ multiplex PCR was the method, and the copy in TCRdb shows in-frame clones only, minus some. The sample shows 160,000 or so clones, just under 80% of them seen only once. Points on this clone: No antigen is known for it.

The donors (healthy individuals) were bone marrow donors. V dropped 0 bases and J dropped 5 bases, with 25 bases sitting between them. In germline, CDR1 is GTSNPN, CDR2 SVGIG (reference sequence). The CDR3 is 18 residues long. Study-wide findings and caveats: Prediction of most subjects' HLA-A and HLA-B alleles by TCR beta sequences was reportedly accurate. Later work associated over 15,000 TCR beta sequences with HLA alleles at 0.05 false discovery rate.

Material for sequencing was PBMCs. The chain uses TRBV30 and TRBJ2-5; D possibly corresponds to TRBD2 (5 bases). The clonotype comes from a young man in good health and CMV-seronegative. This CDR3 reads CAWSVGMTDPRVFETQYF. DNA of the CDR3: TGTGCCTGGAGTGTAGGGATGACGGACCCGAGGGTTTTCGAGACCCAGTACTTC.